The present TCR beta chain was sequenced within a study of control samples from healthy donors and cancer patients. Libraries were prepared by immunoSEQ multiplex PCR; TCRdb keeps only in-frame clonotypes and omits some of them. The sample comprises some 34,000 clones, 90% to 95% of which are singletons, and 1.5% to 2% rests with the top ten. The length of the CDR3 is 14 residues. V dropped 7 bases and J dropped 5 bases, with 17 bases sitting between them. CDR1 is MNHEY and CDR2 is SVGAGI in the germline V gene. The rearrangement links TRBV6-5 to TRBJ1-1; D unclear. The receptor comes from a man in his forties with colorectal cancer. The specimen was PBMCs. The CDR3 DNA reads TGTGCCAGCACCCTCCAAAAAAGGGTGACTGAAGCTTTCTTT. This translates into CASTLQKRVTEAFF.